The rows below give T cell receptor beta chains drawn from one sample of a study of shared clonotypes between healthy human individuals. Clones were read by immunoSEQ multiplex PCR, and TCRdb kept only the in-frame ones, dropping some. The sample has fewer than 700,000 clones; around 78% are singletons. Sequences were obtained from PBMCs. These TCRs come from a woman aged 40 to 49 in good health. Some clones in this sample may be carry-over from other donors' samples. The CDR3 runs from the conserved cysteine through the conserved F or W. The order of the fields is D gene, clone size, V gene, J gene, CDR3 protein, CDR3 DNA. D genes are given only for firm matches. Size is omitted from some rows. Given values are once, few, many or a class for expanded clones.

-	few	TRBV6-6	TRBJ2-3	CASKGTVGTDTQYF	TGTGCCAGCAAAGGCACCGTTGGGACAGATACGCAGTATTTT
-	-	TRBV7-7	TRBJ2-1	CASSQGPNNEQFF	TGTGCTAGCAGCCAGGGACCCAACAATGAGCAGTTCTTC
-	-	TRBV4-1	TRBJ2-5	CASSQGNEQYF	TGCGCCAGCAGCCAAGGGAATGAGCAGTACTTC
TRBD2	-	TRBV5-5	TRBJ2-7	CASSSTSGHYEQYF	TGTGCCAGCAGCTCGACTAGCGGACACTACGAGCAGTACTTC
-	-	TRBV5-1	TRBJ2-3	CASSPHYGTPDRTDTQYF	TGCGCCAGCAGCCCACATTACGGGACTCCAGATCGCACAGATACGCAGTATTTT
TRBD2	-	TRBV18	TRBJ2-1	CASSPSGIEQLF	TGTGCCAGCTCCCCCAGCGGGATTGAGCAGCTCTTC
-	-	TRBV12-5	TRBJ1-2	CASGYSPGRYTF	TGTGCTAGTGGGTACAGCCCCGGACGCTACACCTTC
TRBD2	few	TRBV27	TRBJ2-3	CASRPLTSGIAGTQYF	TGTGCCAGCAGACCCCTTACTAGCGGGATAGCAGGTACGCAGTATTTT
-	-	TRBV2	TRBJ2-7	CASMSDSYEQYF	TGTGCCAGCATGTCGGACTCCTACGAGCAGTACTTC
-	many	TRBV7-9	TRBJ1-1	CASSLYGGSEAFF	TGTGCCAGCAGCTTATATGGGGGTTCTGAAGCTTTCTTT
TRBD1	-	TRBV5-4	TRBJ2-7	CASSTGQGGNYEQYF	TGTGCCAGCAGCACAGGACAGGGAGGAAACTACGAGCAGTACTTC
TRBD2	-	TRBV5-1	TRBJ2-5	CASSDREGPKTQYF	TGCGCCAGCAGCGATCGGGAGGGCCCTAAGACCCAGTACTTC
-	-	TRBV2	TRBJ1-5	CASSEYMGDQPQHF	TGTGCCAGCAGTGAATATATGGGGGATCAGCCCCAGCATTTT
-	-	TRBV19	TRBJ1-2	CASSLRGTNYGYTF	TGTGCCAGTAGTCTCCGGGGGACTAACTATGGCTACACCTTC
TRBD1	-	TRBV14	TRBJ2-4	CASSLTGGRNIQYF	TGTGCCAGCAGCCTCACAGGGGGGAGAAACATTCAGTACTTC
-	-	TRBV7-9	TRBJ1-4	CASSPSNLFF	TGTGCCAGCAGCCCGTCGAACCTGTTTTTT
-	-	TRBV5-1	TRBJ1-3	CASSSTGSSGNTIYF	TGCGCCAGCAGCTCGACAGGAAGCTCTGGAAACACCATATATTTT
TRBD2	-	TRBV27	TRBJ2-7	CASSPGLAGVSYEQYF	TGTGCCAGCAGTCCGGGACTAGCGGGAGTCTCCTACGAGCAGTACTTC
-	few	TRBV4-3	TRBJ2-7	CASSQELGSSSYEQYF	TGCGCCAGCAGCCAAGAATTAGGGTCAAGCTCCTACGAGCAGTACTTC
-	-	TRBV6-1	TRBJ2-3	CASSEGPWGTDTQYF	TGTGCCAGCAGTGAAGGGCCCTGGGGCACAGATACGCAGTATTTT
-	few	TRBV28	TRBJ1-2	CASRIGGWDYGYTF	TGTGCCAGCAGAATAGGGGGGTGGGACTATGGCTACACCTTC
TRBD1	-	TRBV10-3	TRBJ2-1	CAITRGISYNEQFF	TGTGCCATCACCAGGGGGATCTCCTACAATGAGCAGTTCTTC
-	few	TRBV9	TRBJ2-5	CASSGAGLRHGETQYF	TGTGCCAGCAGCGGAGCCGGGCTCCGACACGGGGAGACCCAGTACTTC
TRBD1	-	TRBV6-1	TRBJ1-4	CASSEFTGVATNEKLFF	TGTGCCAGCAGTGAATTTACAGGGGTCGCAACTAATGAAAAACTGTTTTTT
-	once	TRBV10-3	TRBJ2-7	CAISTGSYEQYF	TGTGCCATCAGCACAGGATCCTACGAGCAGTACTTC